This TCR beta chain was identified in a study of blood T cell repertoires in COVID-19. Study overall: Samples representing acute and convalescent COVID-19 were sourced from the United States, Italy and Spain. T cells, B-cell-depleted T cells, or PBMCs provided the cDNA or gDNA that served as material.

Study processing details: Reference gene primer amplification gave nucleated cell count estimates. Method: immunoSEQ multiplex PCR; TCRdb's copy keeps in-frame clones and lacks some. The V and J calls and clone size come from that table; D and trimming were worked out from the DNA. The sample carries 130,000 to 150,000 clones, less than 90% recorded once. The CDR3 length is 16 residues. With V trimmed by 0 bases and J by 4 bases, 8 bases remained unmatched. CDR1 LGHNA and CDR2 YNFKEQ come from the germline V gene. Material: peripheral blood. The clonotype comes from a human donor in a cohort sampled during active COVID-19. The chain is built from TRBV4-2 and TRBJ1-2; 7 bases are a match to TRBD1. The CDR3 reads CASSQDTGQSFYGYTF. CDR3 nucleotide sequence: TGTGCCAGCAGCCAAGATACGGGACAGAGTTTCTATGGCTACACCTTC.